This entry is about one TCR beta chain. TCRdb keeps only in-frame clones here, not all; method: immunoSEQ multiplex PCR. The table lists 4,900 or so clones, 11% of them singletons, with about 2% in the top ten. The entry originates in a study of tumour-infiltrating T cells in Burkitt lymphoma. The CDR3 totals 16 residues. Germline V lookup: CDR1 MNHNS, CDR2 SASEGT. J gave up 11 bases and V 4 bases, and 17 bases lay outside the gene matches. This sequence was found in a human donor with diffuse large B-cell lymphoma. Sample: tumor tissue. V is TRBV6-1 and J is TRBJ1-1; 9 positions agree with TRBD1. The CDR3 protein is CASSASPYGQGRRAFF. Here the CDR3 DNA reads TGTGCCAGCAGTGCAAGCCCCTACGGACAGGGGCGGAGGGCTTTCTTT.